The source of this TCR beta chain is a study of blood T cell repertoires in COVID-19. The wider study: PBMCs, B-cell-depleted T cells, or T cells provided the cDNA or gDNA that made up the material.

TCRdb's table, derived via immunoSEQ multiplex PCR, lists solely in-frame clones and lacks some. The sample records roughly 500,000 clones, over 75% being singletons. The CDR3 sequence is 15 residues long. The V gene's germline CDR1 is SGHTA and CDR2 FQGNSA. V was clipped by 1 base and J by 4 bases, with 13 bases between them. The chain employs TRBV7-2 and TRBJ1-1; D ambiguous. The sequence derives from a human donor in a cohort sampled during active COVID-19. Sequenced material: peripheral blood. This CDR3 is CASSLEAAATTEAFF. DNA for the CDR3: TGTGCCAGCAGCTTAGAGGCGGCAGCTACCACTGAAGCTTTCTTT.